This T cell receptor (beta chain) stems from a study of Tregs in tolerant kidney transplant recipients. Overall study results and limits: The most relevant donor-specific Treg TCRbeta repertoire apparently came from expansion with activated donor B cells. No direct test of biological reproducibility was done here. Few patients were studied, so findings need validation in larger groups.

Profiled with immunoSEQ multiplex PCR; TCRdb holds only in-frame clones, not every one. Of around 50,000 clones listed, 65% to 85% are singletons. Trimming stripped 5 bases from V and 5 bases from J, with 12 bases between. CDR1 SGHTA and CDR2 FQGNSA come from the germline V gene. The CDR3 sequence is 13 residues long. Remarks on this clone: The antigen is unknown.

Thawed PBMCs were FACS-sorted into unstimulated CD4+CD25+CD127- regulatory T cells, CD4+CD25- non-regulatory cells, CD4 and CD8 cells. The source of this sequence is a human donor in good health. Sequenced: CD4+ T cells from blood. The chain recombines TRBV7-2 with TRBJ1-2; D is undetermined. The CDR3 here is CASSPGREYGYTF. Here the CDR3 DNA reads TGTGCCAGCAGCCCGGGGAGGGAATATGGCTACACCTTC.